This T cell receptor beta chain originates from a study of blood T cell repertoires in COVID-19. Study context: Collection of acute and convalescent COVID-19 samples took place in the United States, Italy and Spain. The cDNA or gDNA used as material had been derived from T cells, B-cell-depleted T cells, or PBMCs.

The CDR3 spans 13 residues. CDR1 and CDR2 from the germline V gene are LGHDT and YNNKEL (reference sequence). Trimming took 0 bases from V and 6 from J, leaving 9 bases between them. How the authors handled the data: Estimation of nucleated cell counts relied on the amplification of reference gene primers. Sequencing used immunoSEQ multiplex PCR; TCRdb keeps in-frame clones, though not all of them. V, J and clone size are those of that table, while D and trimming were read from the DNA. The repertoire consists of a few hundred thousand clones, with around 91% occurring once and the leading ten covering roughly an eighth. This clone was detected only a few times.

Source material: peripheral blood. This receptor was taken from a woman between 55 and 75 years old with acute or convalescent COVID-19. The rearrangement links TRBV3-1 (or the pseudogene TRBV3-2) to TRBJ2-7; D gene uncertain. The CDR3 DNA follows: TGTGCCAGCAGCCAAGACGGAGTAGTCGAGCAGTACTTC. Its protein is CASSQDGVVEQYF.